The source of this TCR beta chain is a study of blood T cell repertoires in COVID-19. The method was immunoSEQ multiplex PCR; TCRdb's version includes in-frame clones alone and lacks a portion of them. Of roughly 340,000 clones in the sample, about nine tenths are singletons; the top ten hold around 6%. This TCR derives from a woman aged 50 to 60 with COVID-19, enrolled during active disease. The source material was peripheral blood.

CDR3 region: CASSFILRTSEQYF. The CDR3 region has the DNA TGTGCCAGCAGCTTTATTCTCCGGACTAGTGAGCAGTACTTC. The chain joins TRBV7-2 to TRBJ2-7; 7 nucleotides line up with TRBD2. Germline lookup yields CDR1 SGHTA and CDR2 FQGNSA. The CDR3 is made up of 14 amino acids. The V gene end was trimmed by 3 bases and the J gene end by 7 bases; junction bases not matched to a gene: 9. Together with reference TRBV7-2 and TRBJ2-7, the CDR3 gives the full variable domain: GAGVSQSPSNKVTEKGKDVELRCDPISGHTALYWYRQSLGQGLEFLIYFQGNSAPDKSGLPSDRFSAERTGGSVSTLTIQRTQQEDSAVYLCASSFILRTSEQYFGPGTRLTVT.